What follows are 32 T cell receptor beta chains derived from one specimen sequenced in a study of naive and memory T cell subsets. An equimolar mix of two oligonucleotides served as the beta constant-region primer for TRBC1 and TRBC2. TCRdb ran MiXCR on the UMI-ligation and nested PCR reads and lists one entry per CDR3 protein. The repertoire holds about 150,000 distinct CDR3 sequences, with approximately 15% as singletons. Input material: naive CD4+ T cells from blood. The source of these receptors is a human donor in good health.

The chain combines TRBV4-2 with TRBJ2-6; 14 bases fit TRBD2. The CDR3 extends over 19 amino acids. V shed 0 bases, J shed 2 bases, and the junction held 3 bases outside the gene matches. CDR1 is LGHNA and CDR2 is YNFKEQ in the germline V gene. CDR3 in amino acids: CASSQEMGLAGAGANVLTF. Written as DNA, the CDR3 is TGTGCCAGCAGCCAAGAAATGGGACTAGCGGGAGCTGGGGCCAACGTCCTGACTTTC.

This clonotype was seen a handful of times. The CDR3 loop is CSACRTGTDEQYF. The CDR3 bases are TGCAGTGCATGCCGGACAGGGACGGACGAGCAGTACTTC. This chain joins TRBV20-1 and TRBJ2-7; TRBD1 matches 8 bases. The CDR3 consists of 13 residues. CDR1 and CDR2 (germline): DFQATT, SNEGSKA (reference sequence). V dropped 6 bases and J dropped 5; count of bases not matched to a gene: 9.

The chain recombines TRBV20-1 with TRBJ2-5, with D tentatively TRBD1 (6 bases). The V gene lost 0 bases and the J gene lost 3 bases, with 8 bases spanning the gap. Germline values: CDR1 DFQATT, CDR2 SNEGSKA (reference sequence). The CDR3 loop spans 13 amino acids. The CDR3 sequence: CSARDNREETQYF. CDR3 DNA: TGCAGTGCTAGAGACAACAGGGAAGAGACCCAGTACTTC.

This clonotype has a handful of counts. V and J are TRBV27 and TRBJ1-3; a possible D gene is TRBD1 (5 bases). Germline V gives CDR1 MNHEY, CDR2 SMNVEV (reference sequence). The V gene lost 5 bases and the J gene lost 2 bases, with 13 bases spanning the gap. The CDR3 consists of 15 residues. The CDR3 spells CASSPNGATGNTIYF. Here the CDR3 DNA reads TGTGCCAGCAGTCCCAACGGGGCTACTGGAAACACCATATATTTT.

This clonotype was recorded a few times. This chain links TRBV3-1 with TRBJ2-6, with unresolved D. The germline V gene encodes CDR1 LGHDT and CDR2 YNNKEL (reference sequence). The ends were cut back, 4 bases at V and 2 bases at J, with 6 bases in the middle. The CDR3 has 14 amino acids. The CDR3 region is CASSRSPGANVLTF. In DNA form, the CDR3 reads TGTGCCAGCAGCCGCAGCCCTGGGGCCAACGTCCTGACTTTC.

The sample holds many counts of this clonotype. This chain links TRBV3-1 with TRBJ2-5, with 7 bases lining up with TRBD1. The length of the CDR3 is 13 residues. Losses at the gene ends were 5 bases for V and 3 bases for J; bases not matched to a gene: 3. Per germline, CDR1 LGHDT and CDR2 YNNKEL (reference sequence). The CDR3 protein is CASSWDREETQYF. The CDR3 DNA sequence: TGTGCCAGCAGCTGGGACAGAGAAGAGACCCAGTACTTC.

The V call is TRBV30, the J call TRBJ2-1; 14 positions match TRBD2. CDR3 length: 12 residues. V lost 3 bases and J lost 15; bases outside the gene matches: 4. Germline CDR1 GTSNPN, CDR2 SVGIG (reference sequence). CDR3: CAWSGLAGGSFF. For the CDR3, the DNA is TGTGCCTGGAGCGGACTAGCGGGAGGTTCGTTCTTC. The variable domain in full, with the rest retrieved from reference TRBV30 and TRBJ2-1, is SQTIHQWPATLVQPVGSPLSLECTVEGTSNPNLYWYRQAAGRGLQLLFYSVGIGQISSEVPQNLSASRPQDRQFILSSKKLLLSDSGFYLCAWSGLAGGSFFGPGTRLTVL.

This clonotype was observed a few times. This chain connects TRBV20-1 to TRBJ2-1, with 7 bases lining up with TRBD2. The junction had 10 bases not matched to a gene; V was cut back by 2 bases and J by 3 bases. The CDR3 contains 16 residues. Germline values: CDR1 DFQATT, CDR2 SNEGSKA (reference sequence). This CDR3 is CSARPQGERGYNEQFF. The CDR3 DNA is TGCAGTGCTAGACCCCAAGGAGAGCGGGGCTACAATGAGCAGTTCTTC.

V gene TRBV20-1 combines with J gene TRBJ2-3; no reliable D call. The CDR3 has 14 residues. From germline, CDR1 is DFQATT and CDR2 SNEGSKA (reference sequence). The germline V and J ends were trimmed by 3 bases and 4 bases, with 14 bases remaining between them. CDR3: CSARSPDGPDTQYF. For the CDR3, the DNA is TGCAGTGCTAGGAGTCCCGACGGCCCAGATACGCAGTATTTT.

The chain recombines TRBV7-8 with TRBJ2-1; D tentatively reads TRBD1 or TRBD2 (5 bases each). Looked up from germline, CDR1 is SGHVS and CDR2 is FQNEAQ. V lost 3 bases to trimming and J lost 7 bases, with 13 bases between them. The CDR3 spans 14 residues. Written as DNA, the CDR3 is TGTGCCAGCAGCTTGGGTAGGGGACGGAATGAGCAGTTCTTC. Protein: CASSLGRGRNEQFF.

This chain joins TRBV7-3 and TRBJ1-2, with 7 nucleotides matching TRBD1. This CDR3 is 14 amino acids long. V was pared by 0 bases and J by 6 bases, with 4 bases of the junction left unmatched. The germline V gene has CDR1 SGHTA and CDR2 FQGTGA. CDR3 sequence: CASSLTGQSNGYTF. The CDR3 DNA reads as TGTGCCAGCAGCTTAACGGGACAGTCCAATGGCTACACCTTC.

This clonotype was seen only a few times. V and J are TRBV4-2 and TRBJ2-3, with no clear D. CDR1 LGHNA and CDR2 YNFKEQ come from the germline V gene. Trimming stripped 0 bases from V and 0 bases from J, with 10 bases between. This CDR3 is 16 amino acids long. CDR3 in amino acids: CASSQEGPPSTDTQYF. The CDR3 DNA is TGTGCCAGCAGCCAAGAAGGGCCGCCTAGCACAGATACGCAGTATTTT.

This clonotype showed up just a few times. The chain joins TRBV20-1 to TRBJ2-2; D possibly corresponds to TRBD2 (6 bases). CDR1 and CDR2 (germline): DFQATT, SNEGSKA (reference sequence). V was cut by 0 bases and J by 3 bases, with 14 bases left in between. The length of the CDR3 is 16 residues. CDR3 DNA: TGCAGTGCTAGAGATCTTGGGTCGGGGGACACCGGGGAGCTGTTTTTT. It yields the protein CSARDLGSGDTGELFF.

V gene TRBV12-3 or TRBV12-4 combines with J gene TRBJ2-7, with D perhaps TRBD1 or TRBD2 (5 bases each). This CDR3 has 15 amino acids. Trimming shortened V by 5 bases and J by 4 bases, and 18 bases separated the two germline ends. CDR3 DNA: TGTGCCAGCAGTCCCTTTGGGGGTCACGTTTACGAGCAGTACTTC. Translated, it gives CASSPFGGHVYEQYF.

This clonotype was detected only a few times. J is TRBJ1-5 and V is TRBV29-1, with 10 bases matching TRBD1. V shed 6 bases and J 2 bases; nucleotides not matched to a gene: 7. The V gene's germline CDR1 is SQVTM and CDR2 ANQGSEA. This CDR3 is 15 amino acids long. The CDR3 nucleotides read TGCAGCGTCGCAACCGGGACAGGGGGCAATCAGCCCCAGCATTTT. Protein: CSVATGTGGNQPQHF. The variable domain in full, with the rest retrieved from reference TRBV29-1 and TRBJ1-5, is SAVISQKPSRDICQRGTSLTIQCQVDSQVTMMFWYRQQPGQSLTLIATANQGSEATYESGFVIDKFPISRPNLTFSTLTVSNMSPEDSSIYLCSVATGTGGNQPQHFGDGTRLSIL.

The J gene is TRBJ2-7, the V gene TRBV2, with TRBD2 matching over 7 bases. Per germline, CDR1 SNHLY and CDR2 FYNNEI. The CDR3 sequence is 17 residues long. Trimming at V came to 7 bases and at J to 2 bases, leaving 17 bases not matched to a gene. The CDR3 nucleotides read TGTGCCAGCATCACTCTGGTAGCGGGCAAGGAAACCTACGAGCAGTACTTC. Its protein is CASITLVAGKETYEQYF.

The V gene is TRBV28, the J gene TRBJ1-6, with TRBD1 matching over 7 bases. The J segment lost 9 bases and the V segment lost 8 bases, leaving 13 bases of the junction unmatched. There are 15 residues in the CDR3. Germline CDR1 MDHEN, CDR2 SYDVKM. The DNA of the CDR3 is TGTGCCAGCGGAACCGAGGGGGCTGGCTTTTCACCCCTCCACTTT. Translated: CASGTEGAGFSPLHF.

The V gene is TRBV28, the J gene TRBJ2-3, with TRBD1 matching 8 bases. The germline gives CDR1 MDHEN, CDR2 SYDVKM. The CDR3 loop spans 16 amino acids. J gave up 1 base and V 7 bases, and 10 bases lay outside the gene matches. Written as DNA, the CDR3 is TGTGCCAGCACCCCCCAGGGGGCAGGGGGCACAGATACGCAGTATTTT. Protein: CASTPQGAGGTDTQYF. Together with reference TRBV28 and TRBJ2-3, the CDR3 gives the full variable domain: DVKVTQSSRYLVKRTGEKVFLECVQDMDHENMFWYRQDPGLGLRLIYFSYDVKMKEKGDIPEGYSVSREKKERFSLILESASTNQTSMYLCASTPQGAGGTDTQYFGPGTRLTVL.

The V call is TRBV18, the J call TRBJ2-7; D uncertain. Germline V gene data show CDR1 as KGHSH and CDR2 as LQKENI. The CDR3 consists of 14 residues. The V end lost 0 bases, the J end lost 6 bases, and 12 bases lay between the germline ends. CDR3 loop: CASSPPPATGEQYF. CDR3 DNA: TGTGCCAGCTCACCACCGCCGGCCACGGGCGAGCAGTACTTC.

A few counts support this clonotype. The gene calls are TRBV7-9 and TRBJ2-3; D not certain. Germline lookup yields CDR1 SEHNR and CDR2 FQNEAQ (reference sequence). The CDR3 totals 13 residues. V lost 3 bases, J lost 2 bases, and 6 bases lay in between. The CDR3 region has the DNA TGTGCCAGCAGCTTCGGTCTCACAGATACGCAGTATTTT. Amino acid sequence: CASSFGLTDTQYF.

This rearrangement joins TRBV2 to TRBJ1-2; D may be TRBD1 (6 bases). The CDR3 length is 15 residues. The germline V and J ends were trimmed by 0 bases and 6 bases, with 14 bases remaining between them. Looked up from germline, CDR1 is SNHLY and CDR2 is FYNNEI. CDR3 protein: CASSEATGTRDGYTF. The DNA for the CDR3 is TGTGCCAGCAGTGAAGCTACAGGGACGCGTGATGGCTACACCTTC.

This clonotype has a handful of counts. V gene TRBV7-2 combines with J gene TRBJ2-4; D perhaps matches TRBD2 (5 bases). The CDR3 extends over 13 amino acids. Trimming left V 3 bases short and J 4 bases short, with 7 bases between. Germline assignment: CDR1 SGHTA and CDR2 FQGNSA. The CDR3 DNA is TGTGCCAGCAGCTTTTCGGGAAAAAACATTCAGTACTTC. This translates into CASSFSGKNIQYF.

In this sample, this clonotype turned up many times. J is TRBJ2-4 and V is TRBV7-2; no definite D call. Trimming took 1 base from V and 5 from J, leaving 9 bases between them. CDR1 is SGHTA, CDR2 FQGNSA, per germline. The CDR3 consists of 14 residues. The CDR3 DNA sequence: TGTGCCAGCAGCTTAGTCTTGGCCGAAAACATTCAGTACTTC. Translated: CASSLVLAENIQYF.

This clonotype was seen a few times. CDR3 bases: TGTGCCAGCAGTTTTGGCATACAGCTCTATGGCTACACCTTC. It encodes CASSFGIQLYGYTF. The genes are TRBV28 and TRBJ1-2; D is unclear. Germline V gives CDR1 MDHEN, CDR2 SYDVKM. The CDR3 contains 14 residues. V gave up 3 bases and J gave up 4 bases, with 12 bases separating them.

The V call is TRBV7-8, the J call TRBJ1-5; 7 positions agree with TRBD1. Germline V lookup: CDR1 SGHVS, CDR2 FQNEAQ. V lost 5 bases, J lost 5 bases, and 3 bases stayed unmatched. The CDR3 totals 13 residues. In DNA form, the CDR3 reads TGTGCCAGCAGCCCGGGGACAGATCAGCCCCAGCATTTT. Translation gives CASSPGTDQPQHF.

CDR3 nucleotide sequence: TGTGCCAGCAGGAGGACGGATGCAACTAATGAAAAACTGTTTTTT. Its protein is CASRRTDATNEKLFF. The chain is built from TRBV2 and TRBJ1-4; D is uncertain. This CDR3 comprises 15 residues. Germline V gene data show CDR1 as SNHLY and CDR2 as FYNNEI. V was cut by 6 bases and J by 0 bases, with 11 bases left in between. The full variable domain, its missing parts supplied by reference TRBV2 and TRBJ1-4, is EPEVTQTPSHQVTQMGQEVILRCVPISNHLYFYWYRQILGQKVEFLVSFYNNEISEKSEIFDDQFSVERPDGSNFTLKIRSTKLEDSAMYFCASRRTDATNEKLFFGSGTQLSVL.

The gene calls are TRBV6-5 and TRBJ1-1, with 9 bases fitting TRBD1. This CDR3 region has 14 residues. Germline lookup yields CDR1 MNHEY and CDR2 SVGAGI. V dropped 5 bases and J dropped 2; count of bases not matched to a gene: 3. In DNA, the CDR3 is TGTGCCAGCAGTCCGGACAGGGGAAACACTGAAGCTTTCTTT. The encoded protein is CASSPDRGNTEAFF.

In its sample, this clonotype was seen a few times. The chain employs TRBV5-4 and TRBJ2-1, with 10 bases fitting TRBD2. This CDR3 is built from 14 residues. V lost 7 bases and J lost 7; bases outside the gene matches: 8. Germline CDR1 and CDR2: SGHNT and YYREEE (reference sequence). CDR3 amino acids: CASGYRLAGNEQFF. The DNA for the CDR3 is TGTGCCAGCGGTTACCGACTAGCGGGTAATGAGCAGTTCTTC. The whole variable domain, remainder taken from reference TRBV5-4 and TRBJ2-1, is ETGVTQSPTHLIKTRGQQVTLRCSSQSGHNTVSWYQQALGQGPQFIFQYYREEENGRGNFPPRFSGLQFPNYSSELNVNALELDDSALYLCASGYRLAGNEQFFGPGTRLTVL.

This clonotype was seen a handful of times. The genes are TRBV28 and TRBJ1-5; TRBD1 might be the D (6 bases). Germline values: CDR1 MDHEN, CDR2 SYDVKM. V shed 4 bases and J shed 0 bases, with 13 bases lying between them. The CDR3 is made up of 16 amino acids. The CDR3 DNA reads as TGTGCCAGCAGTTCTCCACAGGGCTATAGCAATCAGCCCCAGCATTTT. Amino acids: CASSSPQGYSNQPQHF. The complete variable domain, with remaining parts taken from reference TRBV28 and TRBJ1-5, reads DVKVTQSSRYLVKRTGEKVFLECVQDMDHENMFWYRQDPGLGLRLIYFSYDVKMKEKGDIPEGYSVSREKKERFSLILESASTNQTSMYLCASSSPQGYSNQPQHFGDGTRLSIL.

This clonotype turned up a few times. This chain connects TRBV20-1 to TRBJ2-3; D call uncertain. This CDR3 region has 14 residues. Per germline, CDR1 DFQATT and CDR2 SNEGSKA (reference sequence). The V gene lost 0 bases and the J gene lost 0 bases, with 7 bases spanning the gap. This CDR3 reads CSARDYLSTDTQYF. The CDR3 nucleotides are TGCAGTGCTAGAGATTACCTTAGCACAGATACGCAGTATTTT.

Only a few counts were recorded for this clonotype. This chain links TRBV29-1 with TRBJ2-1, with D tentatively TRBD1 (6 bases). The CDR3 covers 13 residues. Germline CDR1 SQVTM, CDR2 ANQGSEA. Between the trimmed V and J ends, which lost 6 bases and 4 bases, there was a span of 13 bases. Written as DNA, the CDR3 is TGCAGCGTGGACCGGGACACTTACAATGAGCAGTTCTTC. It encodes CSVDRDTYNEQFF.

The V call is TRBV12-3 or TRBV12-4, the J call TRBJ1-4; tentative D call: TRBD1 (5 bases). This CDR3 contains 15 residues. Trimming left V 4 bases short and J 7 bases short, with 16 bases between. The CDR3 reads CASSSSGLSGEKLFF. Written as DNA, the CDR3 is TGTGCCAGCAGTTCTTCAGGGCTGAGCGGTGAAAAACTGTTTTTT.